This is a list of T cell receptor beta chains from one sample in a study of long-term antiretroviral therapy in people with HIV. Produced via immunoSEQ multiplex PCR; TCRdb's table is partial and in-frame only. The sample contains nearly 50,000 clones, roughly 80% of which appear only once. The sample here was unsorted PBMCs, taken 0.8 years after starting antiretroviral therapy. Every receptor here comes from a woman in her late teens or twenties with HIV. Both conserved end residues are part of each CDR3. Fields, in order: J gene, V gene, CDR3 protein.

j_call: TRBJ2-3
v_call: TRBV7-3
cdr3_aa: CASSETSGRLTDTQYF

j_call: TRBJ1-1
v_call: TRBV28
cdr3_aa: CASSLGTEAFF

j_call: TRBJ1-4
v_call: TRBV9
cdr3_aa: CASSGPLATNEKLFF

j_call: TRBJ2-1
v_call: TRBV11-3
cdr3_aa: CASSSGTTNEQFF

j_call: TRBJ2-5
v_call: TRBV4-2
cdr3_aa: CASSQDRGKETQYF

j_call: TRBJ2-6
v_call: TRBV6-5
cdr3_aa: CASSWGATGANVLTF

j_call: TRBJ1-5
v_call: TRBV7-2
cdr3_aa: CASSQGQENQPQHF

j_call: TRBJ2-1
v_call: TRBV30
cdr3_aa: CAWSGRDRERALIYNEQFF

j_call: TRBJ2-7
v_call: TRBV4-1
cdr3_aa: CASSQSGYLFEQYF

j_call: TRBJ2-7
v_call: TRBV19
cdr3_aa: CASSKAGTGEYEQYF

j_call: TRBJ2-7
v_call: TRBV5-4
cdr3_aa: CASSSLSSSGGREQYF

j_call: TRBJ2-1
v_call: TRBV27
cdr3_aa: CASSFGFGFNEQFF

j_call: TRBJ2-3
v_call: TRBV6-6
cdr3_aa: CASSYGQGGWDDTQYF

j_call: TRBJ1-2
v_call: TRBV7-3
cdr3_aa: CASSPSPEYGYTF

j_call: TRBJ2-7
v_call: TRBV7-6
cdr3_aa: CASSLASGLAGVRKGPTYEQYF

j_call: TRBJ2-5
v_call: TRBV5-1
cdr3_aa: CASSLLGELGEAETQYF

j_call: TRBJ2-1
v_call: TRBV7-2
cdr3_aa: CASSPMGLAGIYNEQFF

j_call: TRBJ2-7
v_call: TRBV9
cdr3_aa: CASSVGAGGNEQYF

j_call: TRBJ1-3
v_call: TRBV11-2
cdr3_aa: CASSSLGRVPGNTIYF

j_call: TRBJ2-3
v_call: TRBV15
cdr3_aa: CATSRARLAGPDTQYF

j_call: TRBJ2-3
v_call: TRBV7-9
cdr3_aa: CASSLAGGARTPDTQYF

j_call: TRBJ2-1
v_call: TRBV11-2
cdr3_aa: CASSPRRGGQGEQFF

j_call: TRBJ2-5
v_call: TRBV7-2
cdr3_aa: CASSLDRGSFETQYF

j_call: TRBJ2-1
v_call: TRBV9
cdr3_aa: CASSVVGLPSSYNEQFF

j_call: TRBJ2-1
v_call: TRBV6-4
cdr3_aa: CASSNGTHYNEQFF

j_call: TRBJ1-5
v_call: TRBV6-1
cdr3_aa: CASSESWQGNQPQHF

j_call: TRBJ2-7
v_call: TRBV9
cdr3_aa: CASSSGTPSYEQYF

j_call: TRBJ2-2
v_call: TRBV2
cdr3_aa: CASSPGLAGGTGELFF

j_call: TRBJ1-2
v_call: TRBV7-9
cdr3_aa: CASSLSAGGYTF

j_call: TRBJ2-4
v_call: TRBV29-1
cdr3_aa: CSVEAPDRGENIQYF

j_call: TRBJ1-1
v_call: TRBV6-6
cdr3_aa: CASSYETRRGLIEAFF

j_call: TRBJ2-7
v_call: TRBV27
cdr3_aa: CASRLAEHDSYEQYF

j_call: TRBJ2-1
v_call: TRBV11-3
cdr3_aa: CASSLRLAGRDEQFF

j_call: TRBJ1-3
v_call: TRBV5-5
cdr3_aa: CASSLTVSGNTIYF

j_call: TRBJ1-1
v_call: TRBV7-3
cdr3_aa: CASSSSPSGPTFF

j_call: TRBJ2-1
v_call: TRBV4-2
cdr3_aa: CASSQGTGRGSYNEQFF

j_call: TRBJ2-5
v_call: TRBV12-2
cdr3_aa: CASRLAESPGQGAQETQYF

j_call: TRBJ1-2
v_call: TRBV18
cdr3_aa: CASSPATNYGYTF

j_call: TRBJ2-5
v_call: TRBV5-1
cdr3_aa: CASSLDGSAETQYF

j_call: TRBJ2-7
v_call: TRBV23-1
cdr3_aa: CASSHHRLRGREGPREQYF

j_call: TRBJ1-2
v_call: TRBV27
cdr3_aa: CASSYGTDYGYTF

j_call: TRBJ2-2
v_call: TRBV6-5
cdr3_aa: CASSYDGTGELFF

j_call: TRBJ1-1
v_call: TRBV28
cdr3_aa: CASSNRQGGTEAFF

j_call: TRBJ2-7
v_call: TRBV21-1
cdr3_aa: CASSKGEFTGPKKSDEQYF

j_call: TRBJ1-3
v_call: TRBV7-8
cdr3_aa: CASSFGVSGNTIYF

j_call: TRBJ2-7
v_call: TRBV29-1
cdr3_aa: CSVESATSGTYEQYF

j_call: TRBJ2-1
v_call: TRBV6-5
cdr3_aa: CASSRGSSYNEQFF

j_call: TRBJ2-7
v_call: TRBV27
cdr3_aa: CASSRQGAYEQYF

j_call: TRBJ1-1
v_call: TRBV5-1
cdr3_aa: CASIDGVNTEAFF

j_call: TRBJ2-3
v_call: TRBV19
cdr3_aa: CASSPTVGTARSTDTQYF

j_call: TRBJ2-7
v_call: TRBV29-1
cdr3_aa: CSVESAETGTYEQYF